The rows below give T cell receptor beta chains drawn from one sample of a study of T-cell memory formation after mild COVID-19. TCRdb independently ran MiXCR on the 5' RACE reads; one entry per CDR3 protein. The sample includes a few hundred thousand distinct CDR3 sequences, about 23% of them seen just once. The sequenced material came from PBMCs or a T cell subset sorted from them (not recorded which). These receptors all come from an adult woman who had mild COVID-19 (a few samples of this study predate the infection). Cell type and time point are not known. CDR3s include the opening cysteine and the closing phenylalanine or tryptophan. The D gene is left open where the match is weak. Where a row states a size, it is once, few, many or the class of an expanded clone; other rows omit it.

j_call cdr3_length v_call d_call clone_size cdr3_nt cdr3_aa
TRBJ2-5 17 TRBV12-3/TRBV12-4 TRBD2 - TGTGCCAGCAGTTCCAGACTAGCGGGACAGTGGGGAGAGACCCAGTACTTC CASSSRLAGQWGETQYF
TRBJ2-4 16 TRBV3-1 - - TGTGCCAGCAGCCCATACCCCGCCACTCCCAAAAACATTCAGTACTTC CASSPYPATPKNIQYF
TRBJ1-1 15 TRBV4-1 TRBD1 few TGCGCCAGCAGCCCCTTTCATATACAGGGGGCCAAAGCTTTCTTT CASSPFHIQGAKAFF
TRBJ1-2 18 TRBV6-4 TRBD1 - TGTGCCAGCAGTGAATCCTGGACAGGGGGCGGAAAATTCGGCGGGTACACCTTC CASSESWTGGGKFGGYTF
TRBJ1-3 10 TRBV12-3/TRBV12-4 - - TGTGCCAGCAGTTTAACCACCATATATTTT CASSLTTIYF
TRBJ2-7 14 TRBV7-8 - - TGTGCCAGCAGCTTAGGTCTTTCCATCCGCGAGCAGTACTTC CASSLGLSIREQYF
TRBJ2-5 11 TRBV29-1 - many TGCAGCGTTTCGGCCGGGGAGACCCAGTACTTC CSVSAGETQYF
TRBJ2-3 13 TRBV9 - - TGTGCCAGCAGCGTAGGGGGCGGGGATACGCAGTATTTT CASSVGGGDTQYF
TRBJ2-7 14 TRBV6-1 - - TGTGCCAGCAGTGAAGCGAGGGGTTTCTACGAGCAGTACTTC CASSEARGFYEQYF
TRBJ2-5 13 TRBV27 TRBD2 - TGTGCCAGCAGTCCGGGGGGAGGTCGGACCCAGTACTTC CASSPGGGRTQYF
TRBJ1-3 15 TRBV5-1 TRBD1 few TGCGCCAGCAGCGCGAGCGGGACAGGGGCAAACACCATATATTTT CASSASGTGANTIYF
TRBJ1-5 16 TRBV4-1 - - TGCGCCAGCAGCCAAGAGACGGGGATGGGGAATCAGCCCCAGCATTTT CASSQETGMGNQPQHF
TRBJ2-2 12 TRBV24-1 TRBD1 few TGTGCCACCTCAGACAGGGTCGGGGAGCTGTTTTTT CATSDRVGELFF
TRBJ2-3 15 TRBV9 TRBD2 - TGTGCCAGCAGTGGAGGACTAGCGGGGACCGATACGCAGTATTTT CASSGGLAGTDTQYF
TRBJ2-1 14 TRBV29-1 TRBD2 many TGCAGCGTTGAACGGAACGGGAGGAGGTTTGAGCAGTTCTTC CSVERNGRRFEQFF
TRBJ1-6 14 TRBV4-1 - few TGCGCCAGCAGCCAAGATCGGACGAATTCACCCCTCCACTTT CASSQDRTNSPLHF
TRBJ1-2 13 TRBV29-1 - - TGCAGCGTTGAAGGTCTCCTACGGGATGGCTACACCTTC CSVEGLLRDGYTF
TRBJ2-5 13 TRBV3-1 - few TGTGCCAGCAGCCGAGGACAGCGGGAGACCCAGTACTTC CASSRGQRETQYF
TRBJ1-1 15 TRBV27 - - TGTGCCAGCAGTTTAAGGAGGAAACTGAACACTGAAGCTTTCTTT CASSLRRKLNTEAFF
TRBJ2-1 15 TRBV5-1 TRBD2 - TGCGCCAGCAGCTTGCGGGAGGGCCGTCTCAATGAGCAGTTCTTC CASSLREGRLNEQFF
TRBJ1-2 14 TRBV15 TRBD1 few TGTGCCACCAGCCTTCCCGACAGGGGCTATGGCTACACCTTC CATSLPDRGYGYTF
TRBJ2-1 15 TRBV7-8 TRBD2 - TGTGCCAGCAGCTTAATGAGCGGGGGGGCGAATGAGCAGTTCTTC CASSLMSGGANEQFF
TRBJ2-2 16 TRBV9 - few TGTGCCAGCAGCACACCCGGGTGGGGGGCCACCGGGGAGCTGTTTTTT CASSTPGWGATGELFF
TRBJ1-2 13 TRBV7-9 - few TGTGCCAGCAGCCAATCCGGGCAGGCGGGCTACACCTTC CASSQSGQAGYTF
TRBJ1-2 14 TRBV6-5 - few TGTGCCAGCAGTTACCTTTCAGGGAATCTTAATAGGGCCTTC CASSYLSGNLNRAF
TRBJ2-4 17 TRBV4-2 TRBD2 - TGTGCCAGCAGATCCACGGCTAGCGGGAGGGCGGGGAACATTCAGTACTTC CASRSTASGRAGNIQYF
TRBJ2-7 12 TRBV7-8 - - TGTGCCAGCAGCCCCCGGAGTTGGGAGCAGTACTTC CASSPRSWEQYF
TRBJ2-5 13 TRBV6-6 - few TGTGCCAGCAGTTACGGCGGATTAGGAATCCAGTACTTC CASSYGGLGIQYF
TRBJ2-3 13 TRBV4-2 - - TGTGCCAGCAGCCAGTTGATCCGGGATACGCAGTATTTT CASSQLIRDTQYF
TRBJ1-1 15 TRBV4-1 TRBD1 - TGCGCCAGCAGCCAGCGACAGGGTCGGGACACTGAAGCTTTCTTT CASSQRQGRDTEAFF
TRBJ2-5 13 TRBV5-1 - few TGCGCCAGCAGCAGCACTATACAAGAGACCCAGTACTTC CASSSTIQETQYF
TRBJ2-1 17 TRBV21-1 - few TGTGCCAGCAGCAAAGAATGGGCCCGCTGGCTTGTCAATGAGCAGTTCTTC CASSKEWARWLVNEQFF
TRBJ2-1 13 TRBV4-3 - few TGCGCCAGCAGCCACAGAGCGGGTGATGAGCAGTTCTTC CASSHRAGDEQFF
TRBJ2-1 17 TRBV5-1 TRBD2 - TGCGCCAGCAGCTCGAACGAACTACGCGGGGGGACCAATGAGCAGTTCTTC CASSSNELRGGTNEQFF
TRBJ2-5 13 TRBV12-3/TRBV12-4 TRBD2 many TGTGCCAGCAGTGGGGGACTACAAGAGACCCAGTACTTC CASSGGLQETQYF
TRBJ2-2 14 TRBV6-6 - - TGTGCCAGCAGGCTCGGACAGAACACCGGGGAGCTGTTTTTT CASRLGQNTGELFF
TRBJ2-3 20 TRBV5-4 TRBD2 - TGTGCCAGCAGCCCGATCGATCTAGCGGGAGGTTCCCTTAGGACAGATACGCAGTATTTT CASSPIDLAGGSLRTDTQYF
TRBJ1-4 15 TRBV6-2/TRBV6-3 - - TGTGCCAGCAGAAGAGACAGGAGATCTAATGAAAAACTGTTTTTT CASRRDRRSNEKLFF
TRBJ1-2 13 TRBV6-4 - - TGTGCCAGCAGTGACGGTTCGGCGGCGGGCTACACCTTC CASSDGSAAGYTF
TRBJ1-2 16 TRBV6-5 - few TGTGCCAGCAGTCTCCTGGGGGGAGAGCTTAACTATGGCTACACCTTC CASSLLGGELNYGYTF
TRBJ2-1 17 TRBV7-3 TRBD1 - TGTGCCAGCAGCCTAGGGACAGGGAGAAGCTCCTACAATGAGCAGTTCTTC CASSLGTGRSSYNEQFF
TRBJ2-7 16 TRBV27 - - TGTGCCAGCAGTGGGCCTCACTCCGGGAGCCCATACGAGCAGTACTTC CASSGPHSGSPYEQYF
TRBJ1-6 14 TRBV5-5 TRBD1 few TGTGCCAGCAGCCAACCGGGACAGGGAAACACCCTCCACTTT CASSQPGQGNTLHF
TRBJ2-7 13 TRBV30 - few TGTGCCTGGGGACAAAGGAGCTCCTACGAGCAGTACTTC CAWGQRSSYEQYF
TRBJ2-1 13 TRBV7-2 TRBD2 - TGTGCCAGCCGGGCTAGCGGGAGGAATGAGCAGTTCTTC CASRASGRNEQFF
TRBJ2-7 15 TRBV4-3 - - TGCGCCAGCAGCGGCAGCATGGGCAGGGGTGCCGAGCAGTACTTC CASSGSMGRGAEQYF
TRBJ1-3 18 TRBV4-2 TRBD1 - TGTGCCAGCAGCCAAAACACGGGACAGGGAACAGCAGGAAACACCATATATTTT CASSQNTGQGTAGNTIYF
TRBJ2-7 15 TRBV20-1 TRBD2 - TGCAGTGCTGAACCAGGACTAGCGGGATCCTACGAGCAGTACTTC CSAEPGLAGSYEQYF
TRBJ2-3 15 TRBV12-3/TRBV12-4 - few TGTGCCAGCAGGACGGGGGTTGCAGGGCGAGATACGCAGTATTTT CASRTGVAGRDTQYF
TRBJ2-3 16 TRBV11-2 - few TGTGCCAGCAGCTTAAAACTAACAAGCAGCACAGATACGCAGTATTTT CASSLKLTSSTDTQYF
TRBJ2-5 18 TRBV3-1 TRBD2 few TGTGCCAGCAGCCAAGAGGCTGGGGCTAGCGGGGTCCGGGAGACCCAGTACTTC CASSQEAGASGVRETQYF
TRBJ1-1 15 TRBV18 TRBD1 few TGTGCCAGCTCAGTCAATGGCAGGGGGAGGACTGAAGCTTTCTTT CASSVNGRGRTEAFF
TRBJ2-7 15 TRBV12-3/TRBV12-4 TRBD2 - TGTGCCAGCAGTTTAAGGGGACTACCCTCCTACGAGCAGTACTTC CASSLRGLPSYEQYF
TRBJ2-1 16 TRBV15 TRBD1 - TGTGCCACCAGCGTGGGACAGCTTATCTCCTACAATGAGCAGTTCTTC CATSVGQLISYNEQFF
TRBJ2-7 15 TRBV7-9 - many TGTGCCAGCAGCTCCCCGAGACAACGCTCCTACGAGCAGTACTTC CASSSPRQRSYEQYF
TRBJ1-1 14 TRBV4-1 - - TGCGCCAGCGGACGCCCGGGAGGGGACACTGAAGCTTTCTTT CASGRPGGDTEAFF
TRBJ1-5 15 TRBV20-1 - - TGCAGTGCTCGCCTCGCCCTTTCCCCTTTTCAGCCCCAGCATTTT CSARLALSPFQPQHF
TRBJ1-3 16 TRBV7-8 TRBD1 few TGTGCCAGCAGCTATACTACAGGGGGAACTGGAAACACCATATATTTT CASSYTTGGTGNTIYF
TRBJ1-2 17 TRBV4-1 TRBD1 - TGCGCCAGCAGCCAAGATCGAAGCAGGGGGCGGTTCGGTGGCTACACCTTC CASSQDRSRGRFGGYTF
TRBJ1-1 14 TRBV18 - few TGTGCCAGCTCACCTGTGGGGGAGAACACTGAAGCTTTCTTT CASSPVGENTEAFF